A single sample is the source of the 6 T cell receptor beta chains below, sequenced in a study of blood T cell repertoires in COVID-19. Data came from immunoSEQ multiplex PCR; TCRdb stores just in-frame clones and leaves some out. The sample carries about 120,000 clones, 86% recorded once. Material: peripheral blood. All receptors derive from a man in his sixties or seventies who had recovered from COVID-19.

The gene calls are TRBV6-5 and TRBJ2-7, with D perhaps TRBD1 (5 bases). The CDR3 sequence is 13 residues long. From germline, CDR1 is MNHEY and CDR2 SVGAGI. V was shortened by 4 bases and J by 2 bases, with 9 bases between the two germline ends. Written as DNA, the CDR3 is TGTGCCAGCAGTTCGACAGCGACCTACGAGCAGTACTTC. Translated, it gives CASSSTATYEQYF.

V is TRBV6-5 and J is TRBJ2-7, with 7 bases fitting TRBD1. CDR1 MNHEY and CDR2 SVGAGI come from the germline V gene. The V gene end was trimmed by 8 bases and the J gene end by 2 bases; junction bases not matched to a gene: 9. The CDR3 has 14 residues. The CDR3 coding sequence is TGTGCCAGCGCTAACTCGGACAGGCCCTACGAGCAGTACTTC. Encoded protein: CASANSDRPYEQYF.

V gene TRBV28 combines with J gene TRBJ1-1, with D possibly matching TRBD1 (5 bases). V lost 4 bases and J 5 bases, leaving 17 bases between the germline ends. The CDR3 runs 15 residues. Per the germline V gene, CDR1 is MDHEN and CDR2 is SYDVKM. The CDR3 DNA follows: TGTGCCAGCAGTTCAAACACAGGTGTCGGGACTGAAGCTTTCTTT. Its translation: CASSSNTGVGTEAFF.

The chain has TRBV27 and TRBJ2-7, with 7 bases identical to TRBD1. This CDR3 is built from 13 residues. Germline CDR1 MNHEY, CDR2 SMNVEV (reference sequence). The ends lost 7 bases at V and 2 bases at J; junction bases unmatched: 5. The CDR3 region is CASKGQAAYEQYF. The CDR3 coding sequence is TGTGCCAGCAAAGGACAGGCGGCCTACGAGCAGTACTTC.

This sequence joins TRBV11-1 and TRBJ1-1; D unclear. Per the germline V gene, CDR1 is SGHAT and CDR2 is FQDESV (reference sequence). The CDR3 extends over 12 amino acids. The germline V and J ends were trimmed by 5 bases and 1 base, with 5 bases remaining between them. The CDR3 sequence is CASSPRNTEAFF. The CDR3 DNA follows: TGTGCCAGCAGCCCGCGGAACACTGAAGCTTTCTTT.

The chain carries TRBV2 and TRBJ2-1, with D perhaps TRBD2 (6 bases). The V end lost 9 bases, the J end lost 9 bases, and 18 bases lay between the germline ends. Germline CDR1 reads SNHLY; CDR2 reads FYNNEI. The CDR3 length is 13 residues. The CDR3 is CARTGSHMAEQFF. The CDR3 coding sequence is TGTGCCAGAACCGGGAGCCACATGGCTGAGCAGTTCTTC.